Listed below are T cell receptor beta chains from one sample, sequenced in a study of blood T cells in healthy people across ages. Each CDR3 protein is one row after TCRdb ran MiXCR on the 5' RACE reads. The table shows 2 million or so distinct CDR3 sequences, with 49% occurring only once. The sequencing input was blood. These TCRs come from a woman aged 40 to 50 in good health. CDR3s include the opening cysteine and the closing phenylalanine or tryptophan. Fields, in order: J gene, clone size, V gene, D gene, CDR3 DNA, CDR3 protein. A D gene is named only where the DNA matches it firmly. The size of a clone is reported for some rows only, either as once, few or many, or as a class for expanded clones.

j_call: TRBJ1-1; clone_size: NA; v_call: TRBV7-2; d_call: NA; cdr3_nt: TGTGCCAGCAGCCATTCCGCGGGCGGCACTGAAGCTTTCTTT; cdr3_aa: CASSHSAGGTEAFF
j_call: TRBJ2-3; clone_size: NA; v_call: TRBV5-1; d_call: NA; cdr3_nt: TGCGCCAGCAGCTCCCCACTGGGATTACGGGCTGACACAGATACGCAGTATTTT; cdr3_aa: CASSSPLGLRADTDTQYF
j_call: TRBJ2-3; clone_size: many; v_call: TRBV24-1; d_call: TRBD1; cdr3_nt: TGTGCCACCAGTACCGGGACAGGACCCACAGATACGCAGTATTTT; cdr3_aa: CATSTGTGPTDTQYF
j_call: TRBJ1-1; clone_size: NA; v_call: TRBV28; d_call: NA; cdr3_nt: TGTGCCAGCAGTGACTACGGCGAGGGAAAGAACACTGAAGCTTTCTTT; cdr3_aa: CASSDYGEGKNTEAFF
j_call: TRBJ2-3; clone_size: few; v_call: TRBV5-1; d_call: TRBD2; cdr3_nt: TGCGCCAGCAGCTTGGCCGTACTAGCGGGGGGTGCTGTCCGCACAGATACGCAGTATTTT; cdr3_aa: CASSLAVLAGGAVRTDTQYF
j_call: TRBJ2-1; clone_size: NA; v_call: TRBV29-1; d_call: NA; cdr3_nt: TGCAGCGGGAGCGGACAACCTCCCAATGAGCAGTTCTTC; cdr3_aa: CSGSGQPPNEQFF
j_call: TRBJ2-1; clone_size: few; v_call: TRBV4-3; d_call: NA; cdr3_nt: TGCGCCAGCAGCCAAGAGGTACCAGGGGAGGTGGACAATGAGCAGTTCTTC; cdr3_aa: CASSQEVPGEVDNEQFF
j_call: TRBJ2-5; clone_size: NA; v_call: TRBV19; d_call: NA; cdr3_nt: TGTGCCAGTAGTATGAGAGGGGCTACCCAAGAGACCCAGTACTTC; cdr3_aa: CASSMRGATQETQYF
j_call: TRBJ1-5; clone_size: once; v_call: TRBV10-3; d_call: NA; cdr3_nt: TGTGCCATCATACGTCTTGGAAGCAATCAGCCCCAGCATTTT; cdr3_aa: CAIIRLGSNQPQHF
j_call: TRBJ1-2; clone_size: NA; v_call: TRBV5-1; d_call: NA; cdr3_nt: TGCGCCAGCAGAGGGGCAGGGAATGACTACACCTTC; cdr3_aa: CASRGAGNDYTF
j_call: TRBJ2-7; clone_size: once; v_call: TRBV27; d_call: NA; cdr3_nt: TGTGCCAGCAGTTTAAGCGGGCACGGCTCCTACGAGCAGTACTTC; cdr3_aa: CASSLSGHGSYEQYF
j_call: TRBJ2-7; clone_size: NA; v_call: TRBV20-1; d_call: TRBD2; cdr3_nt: TGCAGTGCTAGAGATCGGAGACTGCGGGCGGGGGCCTACGAGCAGTACTTC; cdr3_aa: CSARDRRLRAGAYEQYF
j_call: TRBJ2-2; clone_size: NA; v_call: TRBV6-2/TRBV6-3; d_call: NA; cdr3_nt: TGTGCCAGCAGTTTGATGCAGGGAACCGGGGAGCTGTTTTTT; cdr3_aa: CASSLMQGTGELFF
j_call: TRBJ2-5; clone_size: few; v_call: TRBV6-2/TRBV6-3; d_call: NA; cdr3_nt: TGTGCCAGCAGTTACCTGGATGGGAAGAAACAAGAGACCCAGTACTTC; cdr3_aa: CASSYLDGKKQETQYF
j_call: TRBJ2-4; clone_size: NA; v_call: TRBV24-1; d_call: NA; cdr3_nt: TGTGCCACCAGTGACCCCGGCAGGGGGGACATTCAGTACTTC; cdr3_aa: CATSDPGRGDIQYF
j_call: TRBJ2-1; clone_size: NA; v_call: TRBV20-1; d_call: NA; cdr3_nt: TGCAGTGCTAGATTCGATGGACCCCAGTTCTTC; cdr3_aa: CSARFDGPQFF
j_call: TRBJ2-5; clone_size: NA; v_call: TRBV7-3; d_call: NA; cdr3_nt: TGTGCCAGCAGCGATATCCGGGACCTCCAAGAGACCCAGTACTTC; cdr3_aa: CASSDIRDLQETQYF
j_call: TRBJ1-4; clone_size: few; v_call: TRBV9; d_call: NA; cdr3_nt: TGTGCCAGCAGCGAAGGGTCAGGTGAAAAACTGTTTTTT; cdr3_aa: CASSEGSGEKLFF
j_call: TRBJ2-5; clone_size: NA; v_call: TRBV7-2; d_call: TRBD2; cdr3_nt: TGTGTCAGCAGCGATTACGGACTAGCGGTCGGGGAGACCCAGTACTTC; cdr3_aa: CVSSDYGLAVGETQYF
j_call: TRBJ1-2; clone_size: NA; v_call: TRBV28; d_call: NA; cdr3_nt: TGTGCCAGCAGTCAGGGGACCGCCGGTAGTGGCTACACCTTC; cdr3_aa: CASSQGTAGSGYTF
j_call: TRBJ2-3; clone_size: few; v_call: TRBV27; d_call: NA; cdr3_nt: TGTGCCAGCAGTTCCCGACCGAGCTTCACAGATACGCAGTATTTT; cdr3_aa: CASSSRPSFTDTQYF
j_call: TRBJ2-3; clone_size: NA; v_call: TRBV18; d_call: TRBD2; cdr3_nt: TGTGCCAGCTCACCCCTCCCTAGCGGCACTAGCACAGATACGCAGTATTTT; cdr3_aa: CASSPLPSGTSTDTQYF
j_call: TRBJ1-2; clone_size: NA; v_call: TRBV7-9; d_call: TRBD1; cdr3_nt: TGTGCCAGCACGGTGGGACAGGGGATCTATGGCTACACCTTC; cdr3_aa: CASTVGQGIYGYTF
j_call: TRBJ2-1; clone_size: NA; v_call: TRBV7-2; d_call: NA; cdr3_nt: TGTGCCAGCAGCTTAGCGCCCGTCAATGAGCAGTTCTTC; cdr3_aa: CASSLAPVNEQFF
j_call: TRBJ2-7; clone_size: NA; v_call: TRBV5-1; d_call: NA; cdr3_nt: TGCGCCAGCAGCATGTCGGGGGACAGCCTCTACGAGCAGTACTTC; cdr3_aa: CASSMSGDSLYEQYF
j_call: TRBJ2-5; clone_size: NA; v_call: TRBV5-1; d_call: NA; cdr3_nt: TGCGCCAGCAGCTCCCAGAGTTTAGGCCAAGAGACCCAGTACTTC; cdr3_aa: CASSSQSLGQETQYF
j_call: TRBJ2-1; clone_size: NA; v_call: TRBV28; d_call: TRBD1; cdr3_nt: TGTGCCAGCAGTTTACTTACAGGGGATGAGCAGTTCTTC; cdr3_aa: CASSLLTGDEQFF
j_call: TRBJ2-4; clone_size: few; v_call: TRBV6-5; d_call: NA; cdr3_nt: TGTGCCAGCGCATTGACGGGGGGCGCAGGAAACATTCAGTACTTC; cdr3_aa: CASALTGGAGNIQYF
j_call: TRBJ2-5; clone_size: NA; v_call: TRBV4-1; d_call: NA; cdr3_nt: TGCGCCAGCAGCCATGTGGGTAGCGAGACCCAGTACTTC; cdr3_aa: CASSHVGSETQYF
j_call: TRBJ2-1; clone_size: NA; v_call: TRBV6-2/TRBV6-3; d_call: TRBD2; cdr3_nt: TGTGCCAGCAGTTACTCTCGACTAGCCCCTGAACTGGGGTTCAATGAGCAGTTCTTC; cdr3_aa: CASSYSRLAPELGFNEQFF
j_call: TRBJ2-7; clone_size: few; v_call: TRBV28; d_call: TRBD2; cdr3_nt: TGTGCCAGCAGGTCTAGCGGGGGGGCTCTCTACGAGCAGTACTTC; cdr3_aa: CASRSSGGALYEQYF
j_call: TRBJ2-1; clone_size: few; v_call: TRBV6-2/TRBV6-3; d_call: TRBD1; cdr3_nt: TGTGCCAGCAGCCTAAAGGGCCGAAACAGGGGACAAGGTGAGCAGTTCTTC; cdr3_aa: CASSLKGRNRGQGEQFF
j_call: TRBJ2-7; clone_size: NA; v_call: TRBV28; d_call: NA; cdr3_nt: TGTGCCAGCAGTTTAAGGCAGTTGGGCGAGCAGTACTTC; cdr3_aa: CASSLRQLGEQYF
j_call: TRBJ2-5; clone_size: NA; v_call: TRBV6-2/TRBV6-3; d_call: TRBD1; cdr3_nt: TGTGCCAGCAGTTACGGACAGGGACACAATGAGCAGTACTTC; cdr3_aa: CASSYGQGHNEQYF
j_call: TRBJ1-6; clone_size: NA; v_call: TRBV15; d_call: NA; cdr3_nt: TGTGCCACCAGCAGAGCAGGGGTAAATTCACCCCTCCACTTT; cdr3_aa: CATSRAGVNSPLHF
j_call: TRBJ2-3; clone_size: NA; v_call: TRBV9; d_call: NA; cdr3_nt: TGTGCCAGCAGCGTCGTCCCTCCGACGGGTGAGGGGCCAGATACGCAGTATTTT; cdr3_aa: CASSVVPPTGEGPDTQYF
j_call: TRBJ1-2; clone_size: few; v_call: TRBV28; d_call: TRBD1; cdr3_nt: TGTGCCAGCAGTCCTCCGACAGGGGGCGATTATGGCTACACCTTC; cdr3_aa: CASSPPTGGDYGYTF
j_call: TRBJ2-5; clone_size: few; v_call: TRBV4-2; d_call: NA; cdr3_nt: TGTGCCAGCAGCCAAGAAAGGGCCAGAACGGAGACCCAGTACTTC; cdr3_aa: CASSQERARTETQYF
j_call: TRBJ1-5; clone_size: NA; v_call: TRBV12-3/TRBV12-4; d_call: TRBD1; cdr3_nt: TGTGCCAGCAGTCCGGACAGGCTCTCACAGCCCCAGCATTTT; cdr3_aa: CASSPDRLSQPQHF
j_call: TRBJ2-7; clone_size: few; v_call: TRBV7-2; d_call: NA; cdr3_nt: TGTGCCAGCAGCTTTTCGGTGGTGCCGTACTTC; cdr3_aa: CASSFSVVPYF
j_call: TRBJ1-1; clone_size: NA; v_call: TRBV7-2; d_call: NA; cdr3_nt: TGTGCCAGCAGCCAGTGGGGAGGGGGGAACACTGAAGCTTTCTTT; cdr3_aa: CASSQWGGGNTEAFF
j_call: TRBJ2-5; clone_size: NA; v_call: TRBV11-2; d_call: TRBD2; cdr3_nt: TGTGCCAGCAGCTTAGGTATTTCTAGCGGGGGGCAAGAGACCCAGTACTTC; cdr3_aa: CASSLGISSGGQETQYF